This T cell receptor (beta chain) was recorded in a study of shared clonotypes between healthy human individuals. Turning to the study itself: Researchers drew samples from a couple of women and a few men aged 18 to 49. Study-wide findings and caveats: Naive subsets generally had larger estimated richness than memory subsets. Rarefaction showed that sequencing of sorted subsets was incomplete (despite large depth).

Comment on this clone: Its antigen is not known.

The CDR3 contains 16 residues. CDR1 LNHNV and CDR2 YYDKDF come from the germline V gene (reference sequence). V shed 0 bases and J shed 0 bases, with 11 bases lying between them. Adult donors, all healthy and HIV-negative, had no recent acute infections or vaccinations. Only in-frame clones appear in the TCRdb table, and some are missing; sequencing was by immunoSEQ multiplex PCR. The sample shows about 2.3 million clones, approximately 93% of them seen only once. This sequence was found in a man younger than 35 in good health. Some clones in this sample may be carry-over from other donors' samples. Sequenced material: naive CD4+ T cells from PBMCs. As to subset: CD45RA+ positively selected. This chain connects TRBV15 to TRBJ1-2; D remains unclear. CDR3 in amino acids: CATSRDLMSSNYGYTF. The CDR3, as DNA: TGTGCCACCAGCAGAGATCTCATGTCTTCTAACTATGGCTACACCTTC.